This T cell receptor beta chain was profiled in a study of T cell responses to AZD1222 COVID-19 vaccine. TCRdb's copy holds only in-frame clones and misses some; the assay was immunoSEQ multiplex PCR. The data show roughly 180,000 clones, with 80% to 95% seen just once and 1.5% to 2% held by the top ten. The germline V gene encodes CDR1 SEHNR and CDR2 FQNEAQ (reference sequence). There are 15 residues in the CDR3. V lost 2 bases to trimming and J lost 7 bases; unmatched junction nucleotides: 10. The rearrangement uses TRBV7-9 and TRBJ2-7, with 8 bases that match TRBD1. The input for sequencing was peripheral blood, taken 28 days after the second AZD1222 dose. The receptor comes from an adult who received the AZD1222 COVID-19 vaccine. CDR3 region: CASSLSSTGGTEQYF. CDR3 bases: TGTGCCAGCAGCTTATCGTCAACAGGGGGGACGGAGCAGTACTTC.